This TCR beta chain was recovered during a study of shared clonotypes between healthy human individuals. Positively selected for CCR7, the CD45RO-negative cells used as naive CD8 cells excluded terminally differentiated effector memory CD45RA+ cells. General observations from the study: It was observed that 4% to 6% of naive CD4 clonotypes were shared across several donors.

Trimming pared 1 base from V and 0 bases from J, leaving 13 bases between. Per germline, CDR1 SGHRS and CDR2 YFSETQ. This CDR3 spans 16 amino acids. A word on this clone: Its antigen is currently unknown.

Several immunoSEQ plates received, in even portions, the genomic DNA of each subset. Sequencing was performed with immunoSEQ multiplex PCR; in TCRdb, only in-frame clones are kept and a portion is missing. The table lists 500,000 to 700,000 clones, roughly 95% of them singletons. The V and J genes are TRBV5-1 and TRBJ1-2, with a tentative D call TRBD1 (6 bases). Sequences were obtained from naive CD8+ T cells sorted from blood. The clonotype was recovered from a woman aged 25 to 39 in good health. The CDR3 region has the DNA TGCGCCAGCAGCTTGCTCGGGGGCTCATCTAACTATGGCTACACCTTC. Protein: CASSLLGGSSNYGYTF. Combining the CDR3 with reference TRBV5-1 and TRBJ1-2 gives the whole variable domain KAGVTQTPRYLIKTRGQQVTLSCSPISGHRSVSWYQQTPGQGLQFLFEYFSETQRNKGNFPGRFSGRQFSNSRSEMNVSTLELGDSALYLCASSLLGGSSNYGYTFGSGTRLTVV.